This entry lists 14 T cell receptor beta chains sequenced from one sample in a study of technical replicates of blood from a few donors. Libraries were prepared by immunoSEQ multiplex PCR; TCRdb keeps only in-frame clonotypes and omits some of them. The data hold approximately 81,000 clones, with approximately 94% observed a single time. The sample comprised T cells isolated from PBMCs. These receptors were obtained from a human donor in good health.

The gene calls are TRBV6-6 and TRBJ2-7; D unclear. From germline, CDR1 is MNHNY and CDR2 SVGAGI (reference sequence). This CDR3 comprises 13 residues. Trimming pared 2 bases from V and 2 bases from J, leaving 7 bases between. Here the CDR3 reads CASSYGLPYEQYF. The CDR3 nucleotides read TGTGCCAGCAGTTACGGGCTCCCCTACGAGCAGTACTTC.

This clone occurred once. The chain employs TRBV15 and TRBJ2-7, with D possibly TRBD2 on 7 matching bases. The CDR3 contains 16 residues. The V end was cut by 0 bases, the J end by 7 bases, with 19 bases between. Germline V lookup: CDR1 LNHNV, CDR2 YYDKDF (reference sequence). The CDR3 DNA reads as TGTGCCACCAGCAGAGATAGGGGGTCATCGGGGGGAGAGCAGTACTTC. This codes for CATSRDRGSSGGEQYF.

This clone has only one observation. The chain combines TRBV5-6 with TRBJ2-5; tentative D call: TRBD1 (5 bases). The ends were cut back, 1 base at V and 7 bases at J, with 5 bases in the middle. The CDR3 has 11 amino acids. Germline V gene data show CDR1 as SGHDT and CDR2 as YYEEEE. For the CDR3, the DNA is TGTGCCAGCAGCTTGAGGGGGACCCAGTACTTC. This gives the protein CASSLRGTQYF.

This clone appeared once. The chain carries TRBV5-8 and TRBJ2-7, with 7 bases lining up with TRBD1. The germline V gene has CDR1 SGHTS and CDR2 YDEGEE. V shed 2 bases and J 7 bases; nucleotides not matched to a gene: 6. The CDR3 consists of 13 residues. The CDR3 DNA is TGTGCCAGCAGCTTTACAGGGGCGCGGGAGCAGTACTTC. Protein sequence: CASSFTGAREQYF.

This chain joins TRBV7-9 and TRBJ2-7; D gene ambiguous. CDR1 SEHNR and CDR2 FQNEAQ come from the germline V gene (reference sequence). V lost 3 bases to trimming and J lost 2 bases, with 5 bases between them. There are 12 residues in the CDR3. CDR3 DNA: TGTGCCAGCAGCTTTGAGACCTACGAGCAGTACTTC. This codes for CASSFETYEQYF.

CDR3 region: CASSLFQGGSEQYF. CDR3 in DNA: TGTGCCAGCAGTTTATTTCAGGGAGGGAGCGAGCAGTACTTC. V and J are TRBV27 and TRBJ2-7; 7 bases are a match to TRBD2. Germline lookup yields CDR1 MNHEY and CDR2 SMNVEV (reference sequence). V lost 1 base and J lost 6; bases outside the gene matches: 6. The CDR3 has 14 amino acids.

The rearrangement links TRBV10-3 to TRBJ2-1, with a tentative D call TRBD2 (5 bases). Per the germline V gene, CDR1 is ENHRY and CDR2 is SYGVKD. CDR3 size: 14 residues. V was cut by 11 bases and J by 6 bases, with 20 bases left in between. The CDR3 sequence is CASTDSLASNEQFF. CDR3 DNA: TGTGCCTCTACCGACTCATTAGCGAGCAATGAGCAGTTCTTC.

The V gene is TRBV28, the J gene TRBJ1-4; perhaps TRBD1 as D (5 bases). Trimming shortened V by 5 bases and J by 4 bases, and 8 bases separated the two germline ends. The CDR3 extends over 13 amino acids. CDR1 and CDR2 from the germline V gene are MDHEN and SYDVKM. The CDR3 reads CASSMGGNEKLFF. The DNA of the CDR3 is TGTGCCAGCAGTATGGGGGGTAATGAAAAACTGTTTTTT.

This clone appeared once. The chain carries TRBV7-2 and TRBJ2-7; D possibly corresponds to TRBD2 (5 bases). Per the germline V gene, CDR1 is SGHTA and CDR2 is FQGNSA. The CDR3 is 14 residues long. V was pared by 4 bases and J by 2 bases, with 12 bases between. For the CDR3, the DNA is TGTGCCAGCAGCTGGAGGATCGGTACCTACGAGCAGTACTTC. This codes for CASSWRIGTYEQYF.

This chain uses TRBV27 with TRBJ2-3, with D possibly TRBD1 on 6 matching bases. The germline V and J ends were trimmed by 5 bases and 6 bases, with 12 bases remaining between them. Germline values: CDR1 MNHEY, CDR2 SMNVEV (reference sequence). The CDR3 has 13 residues. CDR3 DNA: TGTGCCAGCAGTATACAGGGTAGGGATACGCAGTATTTT. Amino acids: CASSIQGRDTQYF.

The CDR3 bases are TGTGCCATCAACGCGGGACAGGGGGCCTACGAGCAGTACTTC. Encoded protein: CAINAGQGAYEQYF. The gene calls are TRBV10-3 and TRBJ2-7; 11 bases match TRBD1. Unmatched junction bases numbered 4, after V lost 7 bases and J lost 2 bases. This CDR3 contains 14 residues. Germline V gene data show CDR1 as ENHRY and CDR2 as SYGVKD.

The chain links TRBV30 to TRBJ2-3; tentative D call: TRBD2 (5 bases). Trimming stripped 6 bases from V and 4 bases from J, with 20 bases between. Per germline, CDR1 GTSNPN and CDR2 SVGIG (reference sequence). The CDR3 contains 15 residues. The CDR3 bases are TGTGCCTGCCATATTACTAGTTTAAGGGCAGATACGCAGTATTTT. Translation: CACHITSLRADTQYF.

The rearrangement joins TRBV10-3 to TRBJ2-7; the D gene is possibly TRBD1 (6 bases). There are 13 residues in the CDR3. Germline V gene lookup returns CDR1 ENHRY and CDR2 SYGVKD. V lost 7 bases and J 3 bases, leaving 13 bases between the germline ends. The CDR3 nucleotides are TGTGCCATCAACCGGGACATCAACTACGAGCAGTACTTC. Amino acid sequence: CAINRDINYEQYF.

The J gene is TRBJ1-2, the V gene TRBV2; D is perhaps TRBD1 (6 bases). The ends were cut back, 4 bases at V and 2 bases at J, with 8 bases in the middle. The length of the CDR3 is 13 residues. CDR1 and CDR2 (germline): SNHLY, FYNNEI. The DNA of the CDR3 is TGTGCCAGCAGTGGGGACACGAACTATGGCTACACCTTC. As protein: CASSGDTNYGYTF.